This T cell receptor beta chain was identified during a study of blood T cell repertoires in COVID-19. In the source study's methods: Reference gene primer amplification yielded estimated nucleated cell counts. TCRdb's copy holds only in-frame clones and misses some; the assay was immunoSEQ multiplex PCR. V and J calls and clone size are as listed in that table; D and trimming were resolved from the DNA. The data hold some 340,000 clones, with roughly 90% observed a single time. The age range of participants was 18 to 89 years, with residence in fewer than 25 US areas. A PCR-confirmed or clinician-diagnosed COVID-19 case had contacted exposed participants within 2 weeks of entry. CDR3 length: 15 amino acids. Germline assignment: CDR1 LNHDA and CDR2 SQIVND (reference sequence). Trimming cost V 3 bases and J 8 bases; bases outside gene matches: 9.

This sequence originates from a woman aged 25 to 45 who had been exposed to COVID-19. The V gene is TRBV19, the J gene TRBJ1-4; the match to TRBD1 covers 7 bases. Sequencing was performed on PBMCs or T cells enriched from blood (not recorded which). CDR3: CASSMYTGEGEKLFF. CDR3 coding DNA: TGTGCCAGTAGTATGTACACAGGGGAAGGAGAAAAACTGTTTTTT.